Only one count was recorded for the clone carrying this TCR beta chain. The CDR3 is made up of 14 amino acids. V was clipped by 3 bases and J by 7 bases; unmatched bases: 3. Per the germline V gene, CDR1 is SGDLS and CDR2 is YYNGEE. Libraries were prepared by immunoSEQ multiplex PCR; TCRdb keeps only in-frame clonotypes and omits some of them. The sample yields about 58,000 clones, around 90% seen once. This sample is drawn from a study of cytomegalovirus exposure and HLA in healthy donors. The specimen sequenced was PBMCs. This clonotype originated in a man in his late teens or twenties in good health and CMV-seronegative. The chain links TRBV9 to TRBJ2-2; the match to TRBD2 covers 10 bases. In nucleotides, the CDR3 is TGTGCCAGCAGCGCGGGACTAGCGAGCGGGGAGCTGTTTTTT. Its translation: CASSAGLASGELFF.